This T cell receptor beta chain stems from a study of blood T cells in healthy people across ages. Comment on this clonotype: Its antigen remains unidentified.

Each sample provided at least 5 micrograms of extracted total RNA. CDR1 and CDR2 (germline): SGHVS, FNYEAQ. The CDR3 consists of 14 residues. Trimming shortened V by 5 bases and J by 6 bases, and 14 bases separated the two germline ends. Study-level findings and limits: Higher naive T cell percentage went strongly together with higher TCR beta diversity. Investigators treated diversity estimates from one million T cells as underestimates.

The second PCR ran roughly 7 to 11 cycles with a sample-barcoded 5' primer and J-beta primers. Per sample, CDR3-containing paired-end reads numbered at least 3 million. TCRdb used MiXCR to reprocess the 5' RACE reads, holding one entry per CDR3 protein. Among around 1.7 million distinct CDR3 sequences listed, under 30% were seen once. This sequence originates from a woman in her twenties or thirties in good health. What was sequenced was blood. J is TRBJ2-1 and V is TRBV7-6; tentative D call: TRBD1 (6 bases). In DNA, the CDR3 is TGTGCCAGCAGCCCTATAACAGGGATCAATGAGCAGTTCTTC. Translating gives CASSPITGINEQFF.